The T cell receptor beta chain described here comes from a study of beta chain features in type 1 diabetes. Regarding the study as a whole: Still unanswered here is whether HLA type influences TCRB rearrangement. Short templates might get an advantage during PCR, and this would be equal in patients and controls. Sequencing of cDNA might inflate the share of cells that strongly express TCR. Among patients with Type 1 diabetes, TCRB CDR3s were moderately but significantly shorter in every one of the four CD4+ subsets.

Concerning this clone itself: Its antigen is still unknown.

Germline loops: CDR1 SGHRS, CDR2 YFSETQ. Trimming removed 0 bases at V and 1 base at J, with 10 bases between. The CDR3 is made up of 15 amino acids. Isolated RNA was reverse transcribed in full, so expressed TCRB transcripts were sequenced. Assay used: immunoSEQ multiplex PCR; TCRdb lists only in-frame clones, some missing. This sample carries tens of thousands of clones, about 50% of them seen once, and the ten largest clones take 0.7%. Staining for CD45RO/CCR7/CD25/CD127/CD95/CD27 allowed sorting of CD4+ naive, central memory, regulatory and stem cell-like memory cells. The material sequenced was central memory CD4+ T cells from blood. This TCR came from a man aged 30 to 39 with type 1 diabetes. The rearrangement joins TRBV5-1 to TRBJ1-1, with D maybe TRBD1 (6 bases). This CDR3 is CASSLAQGPNTEAFF. Written as DNA, the CDR3 is TGCGCCAGCAGCTTGGCTCAGGGGCCGAACACTGAAGCTTTCTTT.